This TCR beta chain was documented in a study of technical replicates of blood from a handful of donors. The V and J ends lost 4 bases and 10 bases, in that order; junction bases with no gene match: 11. This CDR3 has 16 residues. CDR1 and CDR2 from the germline V gene are SEHNR and FQNEAQ (reference sequence). Method: immunoSEQ multiplex PCR; TCRdb's copy keeps in-frame clones and lacks some. This table holds tens of thousands of clones, around 84% found once. The V call is TRBV7-9, the J call TRBJ2-1, with 12 bases identical to TRBD2. The clonotype was recovered from a human donor in good health. Some clones in this sample may be carry-over from other donors' samples. Material for sequencing was PBMCs. The CDR3 region is CASSSRLAGGPGEQFF. The CDR3 region has the DNA TGTGCCAGCAGCTCCCGTCTAGCGGGAGGGCCTGGAGAGCAGTTCTTC.